This T cell receptor beta chain was captured by sequencing in a study of shared clonotypes between healthy human individuals. The CDR3 loop spans 14 amino acids. V lost 6 bases to trimming and J lost 4 bases; unmatched junction nucleotides: 7. Germline-derived CDR1 and CDR2 are SNHLY and FYNNEI. Assay: immunoSEQ multiplex PCR; the TCRdb copy retains only in-frame clones and omits some. The sample records some 2,500,000 clones, just under 95% being singletons. Material: naive CD4+ T cells from PBMCs. Noted subset: CD45RA+ positively selected. V is TRBV2 and J is TRBJ1-2; 8 bases agree with TRBD1. The source of this sequence is a man younger than 35 in good health. Some clones in this sample may be carry-over from other donors' samples. The DNA for the CDR3 is TGTGCCAGCAGCGTAACACAGGGGGGCTATGGCTACACCTTC. Translation: CASSVTQGGYGYTF. The whole variable domain, remainder taken from reference TRBV2 and TRBJ1-2, is EPEVTQTPSHQVTQMGQEVILRCVPISNHLYFYWYRQILGQKVEFLVSFYNNEISEKSEIFDDQFSVERPDGSNFTLKIRSTKLEDSAMYFCASSVTQGGYGYTFGSGTRLTVV.